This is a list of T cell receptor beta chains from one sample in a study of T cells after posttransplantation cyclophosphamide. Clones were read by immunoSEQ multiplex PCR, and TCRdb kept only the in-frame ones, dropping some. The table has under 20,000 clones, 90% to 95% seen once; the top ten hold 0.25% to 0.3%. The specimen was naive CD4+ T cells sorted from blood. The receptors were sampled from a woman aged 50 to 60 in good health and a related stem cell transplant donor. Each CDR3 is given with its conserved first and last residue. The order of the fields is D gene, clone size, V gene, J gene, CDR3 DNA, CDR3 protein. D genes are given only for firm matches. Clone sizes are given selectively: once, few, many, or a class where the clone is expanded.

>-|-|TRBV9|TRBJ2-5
TGTGCCAGCAGCGTAGGACTAGTGATTCAAGAGACCCAGTACTTC
CASSVGLVIQETQYF
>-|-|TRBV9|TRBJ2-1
TGTGCCAGCAGTGTAGAGCTATCCTACAATGAGCAGTTCTTC
CASSVELSYNEQFF
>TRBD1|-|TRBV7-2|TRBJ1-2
TGTGCCAGCAGCCCCAAGGGGCAGGGGGCTATTGGCTACACCTTC
CASSPKGQGAIGYTF
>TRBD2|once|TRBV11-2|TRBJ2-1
TGTGCCAGCAGCCGGGGGACTAGCGGGAGGACCACCTACAATGAGCAGTTCTTC
CASSRGTSGRTTYNEQFF
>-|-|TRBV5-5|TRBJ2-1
TGTGCCAGCAGCTTACAGGGACGGTTGGCGCACAATGAGCAGTTCTTC
CASSLQGRLAHNEQFF
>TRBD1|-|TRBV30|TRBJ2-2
TGTGCCTGGAGTGTTAAGTCAGGGGGCTACACCGGGGAGCTGTTTTTT
CAWSVKSGGYTGELFF
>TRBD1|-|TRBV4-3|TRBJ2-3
TGCGCCAGCAGCCCCCGGGACAGTCAAGATACGCAGTATTTT
CASSPRDSQDTQYF
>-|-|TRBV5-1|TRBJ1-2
TGCGCCAGCAGCGGTAACGCAGGGGATTATGGCTACACCTTC
CASSGNAGDYGYTF
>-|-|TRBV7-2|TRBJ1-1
TGTGCCAGCAGCTTAGCAAGGGACACCAGGGAAGCTTTCTTT
CASSLARDTREAFF
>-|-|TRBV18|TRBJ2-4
TGTGCCAGCTCTGCGACCGGAGGAGGAGAAAACATTCAGTACTTC
CASSATGGGENIQYF
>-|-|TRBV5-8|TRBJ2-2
TGTGCCAGCAGCTTAGCCGCGAACACCGGGGAGCTGTTTTTT
CASSLAANTGELFF
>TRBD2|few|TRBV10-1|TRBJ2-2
TGCGCCAGCAAGAGCGGGAGGAGGCGGACCGGGGAGCTGTTTTTT
CASKSGRRRTGELFF
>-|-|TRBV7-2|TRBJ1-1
TGTGCCAGCAGCCTAGACGACAGGTACTACACTGAAGCTTTCTTT
CASSLDDRYYTEAFF
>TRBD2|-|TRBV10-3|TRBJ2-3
TGTGCCATCAGTGAGACTAGCGGGATGTCAGATACGCAGTATTTT
CAISETSGMSDTQYF
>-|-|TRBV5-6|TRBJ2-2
TGTGCCAGCAGCTTGGCGGGGTCGAGCACCGGGGAGCTGTTTTTT
CASSLAGSSTGELFF
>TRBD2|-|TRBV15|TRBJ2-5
TGTGCCACCAGCAGTAGCGGGACTAGCCAAGAGACCCAGTACTTC
CATSSSGTSQETQYF
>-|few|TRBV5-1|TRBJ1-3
TGCGCCAGCAGCTTGGCCGGTCTGGGGAGAGGAAACACCATATATTTT
CASSLAGLGRGNTIYF
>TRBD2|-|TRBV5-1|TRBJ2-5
TGCGCCAGCAGCTTCGAGGGGCGGGGGGAGACCCAGTACTTC
CASSFEGRGETQYF
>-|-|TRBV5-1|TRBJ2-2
TGCGCCAGCAGCTTACTCGGGACTGCCTTAGGGGAGCTGTTTTTT
CASSLLGTALGELFF
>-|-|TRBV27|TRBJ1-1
TGTGCCAGCAGTTTATCTCGAGGGAACACTGAAGCTTTCTTT
CASSLSRGNTEAFF
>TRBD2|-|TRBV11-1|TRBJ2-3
TGTGCCAGCAGCTGGGAAGCGGGAGTTGATACGCAGTATTTT
CASSWEAGVDTQYF
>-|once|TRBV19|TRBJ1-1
TGTGCCAGTAGTATAGACCCAGGGGTTCGCACTGAAGCTTTCTTT
CASSIDPGVRTEAFF